A single sample is the source of the 20 T cell receptor beta chains below, sequenced in a study of beta chain features in type 1 diabetes. Study-wide results and caveats: When Type 1 diabetes patients were examined, their TCRB CDR3s proved moderately but significantly shorter in all four CD4+ subsets.

What was sequenced were expressed TCRB transcripts, since all of the isolated RNA had been reverse transcribed. Only in-frame clones appear in the TCRdb table, and some are missing; sequencing was by immunoSEQ multiplex PCR. The sample yields around 50,000 clones, approximately 40% seen once. Their antigens remain unidentified. The specimen was stem cell memory CD4+ T cells from blood. All receptors derive from a man aged 30 to 45 with type 1 diabetes.

The chain combines TRBV19 with TRBJ2-7; tentative D call: TRBD2 (5 bases). In germline, CDR1 is LNHDA, CDR2 SQIVND (reference sequence). Trimming removed 3 bases at V and 0 bases at J, with 18 bases between. The CDR3 runs 17 residues. This chain's CDR3 is CASSIQKGTGLSYEQYF. CDR3 coding DNA: TGTGCCAGTAGTATCCAAAAGGGTACCGGACTCTCCTACGAGCAGTACTTC.

V and J are TRBV7-2 and TRBJ1-1; unclear D gene. The V end was cut by 3 bases, the J end by 2 bases, with 7 bases between. The CDR3 runs 13 residues. Germline values: CDR1 SGHTA, CDR2 FQGNSA. This chain's CDR3 is CASSFRINTEAFF. DNA of the CDR3: TGTGCCAGCAGCTTTAGAATTAACACTGAAGCTTTCTTT.

This chain links TRBV29-1 with TRBJ2-2; D is unclear. V lost 5 bases, J lost 6 bases, and 7 bases lay in between. The CDR3 spans 11 residues. Germline V gene sequence: CDR1 SQVTM, CDR2 ANQGSEA. CDR3 DNA: TGCAGCGTTCTTGAGTCCGGGGAGCTGTTTTTT. This gives the protein CSVLESGELFF.

The chain uses TRBV27 and TRBJ1-2, with 7 bases that match TRBD1. This CDR3 has 14 residues. Germline-derived CDR1 and CDR2 are MNHEY and SMNVEV (reference sequence). The trim removed 6 bases at V and 6 bases at J, leaving 10 bases unmatched. The CDR3 is CASSRTGVVNGYTF. CDR3 bases: TGTGCCAGCAGCCGTACAGGGGTTGTGAATGGCTACACCTTC.

This clone was seen a handful of times. This rearrangement joins TRBV21-1 to TRBJ2-1; the DNA was not compared with TRBD2, the D call given in the table. TRBV21-1 is assigned pseudogene status. The CDR3 length is 16 residues. CDR3: CASSMLAEPSYNEQFF. CDR3 sequence (DNA): TGTGCCAGCAGCATGTTGGCGGAGCCCTCCTACAATGAGCAGTTCTTC.

This clone was counted only a few times. Germline is not matched at one junction end, which may reflect a read error. The genes are TRBV5-1 and TRBJ2-7; perhaps TRBD2 as D (6 bases). Germline values: CDR1 SGHRS, CDR2 YFSETQ. The CDR3 is 15 residues long. CDR3 in amino acids: CTSSSFPGLDYEQYF. CDR3 bases: TGCACCAGCAGCTCCTTTCCGGGACTTGACTACGAGCAGTACTTC.

This clone has a handful of counts. CDR3 protein: CASSLGTGGLYNEQFF. CDR3 bases: TGTGCCAGCAGCTTGGGGACAGGGGGCTTATACAATGAGCAGTTCTTC. J is TRBJ2-1 and V is TRBV5-6; TRBD1 matches at 11 bases. The CDR3 extends over 16 amino acids. Trimming took 0 bases from V and 4 from J; bases not matched to a gene: 3. The germline V gene has CDR1 SGHDT and CDR2 YYEEEE.

This chain connects TRBV5-1 to TRBJ1-1; D is ambiguous. CDR3 length: 16 residues. Germline lookup yields CDR1 SGHRS and CDR2 YFSETQ. V shed 0 bases and J shed 0 bases, with 12 bases lying between them. CDR3 in amino acids: CASSLGGSRLNTEAFF. CDR3 sequence (DNA): TGCGCCAGCAGCTTGGGAGGGAGTCGCCTGAACACTGAAGCTTTCTTT.

V usage is TRBV20-1 and J usage is TRBJ2-5, with D possibly TRBD2 on 5 matching bases. The V end lost 7 bases, the J end lost 1 base, and 7 bases lay between the germline ends. There are 11 residues in the CDR3. In germline, CDR1 is DFQATT, CDR2 SNEGSKA (reference sequence). Here the CDR3 reads CSGRGQETQYF. Here the CDR3 DNA reads TGCAGTGGACGGGGCCAAGAGACCCAGTACTTC.

This clone was detected a few times. The chain has TRBV5-8 and TRBJ2-3; tentatively, D is TRBD2 (5 bases). The CDR3 consists of 15 residues. V dropped 4 bases and J dropped 5 bases, with 17 bases sitting between them. Germline V gene data show CDR1 as SGHTS and CDR2 as YDEGEE. The CDR3, as DNA: TGTGCCAGCAGCCCAGCTTCTGGGAGAGAAGATACGCAGTATTTT. As protein: CASSPASGREDTQYF.

The chain employs TRBV29-1 and TRBJ2-1; unclear D gene. With 5 bases removed from V and 2 bases from J, the gap between germline ends came to 10 bases. The germline gives CDR1 SQVTM, CDR2 ANQGSEA. The CDR3 extends over 13 amino acids. CDR3 in amino acids: CSVRRVTYNEQFF. DNA for the CDR3: TGCAGCGTTCGTAGAGTCACCTACAATGAGCAGTTCTTC.

The V gene is TRBV5-1, the J gene TRBJ1-1, with 8 bases lining up with TRBD1. The CDR3 runs to 14 residues. Germline V CDR1 and CDR2: SGHRS, YFSETQ. The V segment lost 4 bases and the J segment 1 base; nucleotides outside the gene matches: 3. The CDR3 bases are TGCGCCAGCAGCCCCGGACAGGGGAACACTGAAGCTTTCTTT. It codes for CASSPGQGNTEAFF.

The V gene is TRBV28, the J gene TRBJ2-7; D perhaps matches TRBD1 (6 bases). The CDR3 has 14 amino acids. The germline V gene has CDR1 MDHEN and CDR2 SYDVKM. V lost 7 bases and J 2 bases, leaving 15 bases between the germline ends. The CDR3 protein is CASTRWTVTYEQYF. Here the CDR3 DNA reads TGTGCCAGCACCCGGTGGACAGTTACCTACGAGCAGTACTTC.

J is TRBJ2-7 and V is TRBV6-5; D is possibly TRBD2 (6 bases). CDR1 MNHEY and CDR2 SVGAGI come from the germline V gene. Trimming removed 6 bases from V and 6 bases from J, with 21 bases in between. The CDR3 is 15 amino acids. The CDR3 nucleotides read TGTGCCAGCAGCAATACTTTCTCGGGAGTTGGCGAGCAGTACTTC. It encodes CASSNTFSGVGEQYF.

This rearrangement joins TRBV13 to TRBJ2-7, with D perhaps matching TRBD1 (5 bases). CDR3 length equals 15 residues. Germline loops: CDR1 PRHDT, CDR2 FYEKMQ (reference sequence). V gave up 1 base and J gave up 2 bases, with 12 bases separating them. CDR3 in DNA: TGTGCCAGCAGCTTAGAGCAGGGTGGGACCTACGAGCAGTACTTC. It codes for CASSLEQGGTYEQYF.

In its sample, this clone was seen a few times. CDR3 sequence: CASSSLGLASNEQFF. CDR3 nucleotide sequence: TGTGCCAGCAGCTCTCTTGGGCTAGCATCAAATGAGCAGTTCTTC. This chain links TRBV7-3 with TRBJ2-1; a possible D gene is TRBD2 (5 bases). Germline-derived CDR1 and CDR2 are SGHTA and FQGTGA. With 4 bases removed from V and 7 bases from J, the gap between germline ends came to 17 bases. The CDR3 is 15 residues long.

The rearrangement joins TRBV11-1 to TRBJ2-7, with TRBD1 as a possible D gene (6 bases). The CDR3 is made up of 14 amino acids. Germline CDR1 reads SGHAT; CDR2 reads FQDESV (reference sequence). V was shortened by 6 bases and J by 0 bases, with 12 bases between the two germline ends. Here the CDR3 DNA reads TGTGCCAGCAGTCGCCGGGACACCTCCTACGAGCAGTACTTC. Translated, it gives CASSRRDTSYEQYF.

The J gene is TRBJ2-1, the V gene TRBV6-6, with 8 positions matching TRBD1. V lost 4 bases and J lost 7; bases outside the gene matches: 6. Germline CDR1 is MNHNY and CDR2 is SVGAGI (reference sequence). The CDR3 loop spans 14 amino acids. CDR3 loop: CASSSWTGINEQFF. The CDR3 DNA follows: TGTGCCAGCAGTTCTTGGACAGGGATAAATGAGCAGTTCTTC.

This rearrangement joins TRBV7-2 to TRBJ2-1; 11 nucleotides align to TRBD1. This CDR3 has 15 amino acids. Germline V CDR1 and CDR2: SGHTA, FQGNSA. Unmatched junction bases numbered 2, after V lost 5 bases and J lost 2 bases. The CDR3 sequence: CASSQGQGAYNEQFF. CDR3 nucleotides: TGTGCCAGCAGCCAGGGACAGGGGGCCTACAATGAGCAGTTCTTC. The whole variable domain, filled in from reference TRBV7-2 and TRBJ2-1, reads GAGVSQSPSNKVTEKGKDVELRCDPISGHTALYWYRQSLGQGLEFLIYFQGNSAPDKSGLPSDRFSAERTGGSVSTLTIQRTQQEDSAVYLCASSQGQGAYNEQFFGPGTRLTVL.

The rearrangement joins TRBV19 to TRBJ2-5, with TRBD2 identical over 7 bases. V lost 3 bases, J lost 5 bases, and 6 bases stayed unmatched. CDR1 LNHDA and CDR2 SQIVND come from the germline V gene (reference sequence). The CDR3 covers 14 residues. This chain's CDR3 is CASSMAGVEETQYF. The CDR3 coding sequence is TGTGCCAGTAGTATGGCGGGAGTAGAGGAGACCCAGTACTTC.